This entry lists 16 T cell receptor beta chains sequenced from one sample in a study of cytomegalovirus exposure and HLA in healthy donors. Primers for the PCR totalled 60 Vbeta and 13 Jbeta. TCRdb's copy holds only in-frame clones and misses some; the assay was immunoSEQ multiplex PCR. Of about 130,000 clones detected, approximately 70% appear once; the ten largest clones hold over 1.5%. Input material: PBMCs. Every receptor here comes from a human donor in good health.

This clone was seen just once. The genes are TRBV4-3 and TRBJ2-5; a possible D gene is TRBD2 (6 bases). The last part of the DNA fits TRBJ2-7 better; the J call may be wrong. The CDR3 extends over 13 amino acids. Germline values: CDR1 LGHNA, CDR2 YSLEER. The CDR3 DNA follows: TGCGCCAGCAGCCAAGTTCGCGGGGCCGAGCAGTACTTC. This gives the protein CASSQVRGAEQYF.

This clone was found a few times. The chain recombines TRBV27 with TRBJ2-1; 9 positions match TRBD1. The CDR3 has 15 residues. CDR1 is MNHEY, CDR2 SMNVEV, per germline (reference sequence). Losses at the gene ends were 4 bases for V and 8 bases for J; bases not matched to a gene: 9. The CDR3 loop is CASSSPGQGSHEQFF. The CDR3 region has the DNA TGTGCCAGCAGTTCGCCGGGACAGGGTAGCCATGAGCAGTTCTTC.

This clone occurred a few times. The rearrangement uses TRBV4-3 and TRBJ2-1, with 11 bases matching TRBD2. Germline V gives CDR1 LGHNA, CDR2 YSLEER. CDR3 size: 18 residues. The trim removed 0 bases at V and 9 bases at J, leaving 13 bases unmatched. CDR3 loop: CASSQDWGGSGRGGEQFF. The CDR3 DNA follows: TGCGCCAGCAGCCAAGATTGGGGAGGTAGCGGGAGGGGAGGTGAGCAGTTCTTC.

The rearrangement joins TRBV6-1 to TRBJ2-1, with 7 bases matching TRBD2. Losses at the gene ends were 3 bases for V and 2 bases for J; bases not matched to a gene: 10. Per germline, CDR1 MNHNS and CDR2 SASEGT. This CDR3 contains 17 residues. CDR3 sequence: CASSDPYGGRPYNEQFF. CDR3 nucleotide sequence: TGTGCCAGCAGTGACCCCTATGGCGGGAGACCCTACAATGAGCAGTTCTTC.

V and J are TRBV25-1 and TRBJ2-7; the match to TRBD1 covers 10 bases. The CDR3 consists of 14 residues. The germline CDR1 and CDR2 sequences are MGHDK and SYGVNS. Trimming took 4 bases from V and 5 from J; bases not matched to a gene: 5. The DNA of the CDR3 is TGTGCCAGCAGTGGGGGGACAGGGGCGGACGAGCAGTACTTC. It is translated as CASSGGTGADEQYF.

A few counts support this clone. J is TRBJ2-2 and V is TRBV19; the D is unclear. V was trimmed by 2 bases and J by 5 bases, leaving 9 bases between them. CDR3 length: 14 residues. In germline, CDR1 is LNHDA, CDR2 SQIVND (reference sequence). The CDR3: CASSIRVRTGELFF. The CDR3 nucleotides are TGTGCCAGTAGTATACGGGTTAGGACCGGGGAGCTGTTTTTT.

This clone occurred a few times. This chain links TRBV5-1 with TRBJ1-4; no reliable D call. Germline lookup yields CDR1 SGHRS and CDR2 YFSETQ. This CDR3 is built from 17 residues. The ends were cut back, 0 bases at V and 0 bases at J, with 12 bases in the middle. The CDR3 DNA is TGCGCCAGCAGCTTGGGTGGCGGACTTGCAACTAATGAAAAACTGTTTTTT. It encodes CASSLGGGLATNEKLFF.

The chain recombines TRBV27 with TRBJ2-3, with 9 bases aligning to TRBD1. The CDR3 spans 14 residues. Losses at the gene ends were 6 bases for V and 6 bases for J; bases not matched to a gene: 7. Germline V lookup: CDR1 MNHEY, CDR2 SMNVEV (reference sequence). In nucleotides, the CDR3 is TGTGCCAGCAGCCCCGGGACAGGGCCCGATACGCAGTATTTT. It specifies CASSPGTGPDTQYF.

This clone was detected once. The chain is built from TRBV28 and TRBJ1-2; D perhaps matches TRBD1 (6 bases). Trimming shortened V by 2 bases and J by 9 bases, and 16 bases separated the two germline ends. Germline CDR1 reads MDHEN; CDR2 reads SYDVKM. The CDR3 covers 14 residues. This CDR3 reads CASSLLRGQSSYTF. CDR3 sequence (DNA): TGTGCCAGCAGTTTACTCAGGGGACAAAGTAGCTACACCTTC.

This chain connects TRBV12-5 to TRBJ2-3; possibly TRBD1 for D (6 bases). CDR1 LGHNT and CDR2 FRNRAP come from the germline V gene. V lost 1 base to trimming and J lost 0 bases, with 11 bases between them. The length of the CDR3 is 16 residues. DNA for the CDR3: TGTGCTAGTGGTTTGGGGACAGACACTAGCACAGATACGCAGTATTTT. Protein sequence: CASGLGTDTSTDTQYF.

The DNA of the CDR3 is TGTGCCAGCAGGGGACAGGGGGCAGGTAATTCACCCCTCCACTTT. As protein: CASRGQGAGNSPLHF. This sequence joins TRBV28 and TRBJ1-6, with TRBD1 identical over 12 bases. Losses at the gene ends were 6 bases for V and 6 bases for J; bases not matched to a gene: 3. The CDR3 contains 15 residues. CDR1 MDHEN and CDR2 SYDVKM come from the germline V gene. The variable domain in full, with the rest retrieved from reference TRBV28 and TRBJ1-6, is DVKVTQSSRYLVKRTGEKVFLECVQDMDHENMFWYRQDPGLGLRLIYFSYDVKMKEKGDIPEGYSVSREKKERFSLILESASTNQTSMYLCASRGQGAGNSPLHFGNGTRLTVT.

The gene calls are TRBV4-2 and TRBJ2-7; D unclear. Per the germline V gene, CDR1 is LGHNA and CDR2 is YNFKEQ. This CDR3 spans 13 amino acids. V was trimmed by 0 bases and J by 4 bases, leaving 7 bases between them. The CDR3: CASSQDPKYEQYF. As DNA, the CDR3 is TGTGCCAGCAGCCAAGATCCCAAATACGAGCAGTACTTC.

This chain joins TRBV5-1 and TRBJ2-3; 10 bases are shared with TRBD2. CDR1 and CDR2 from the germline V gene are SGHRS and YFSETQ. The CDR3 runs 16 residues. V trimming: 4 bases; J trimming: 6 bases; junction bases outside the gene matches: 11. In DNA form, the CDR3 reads TGCGCCAGCAGCCCCGGGAGCGGGAGGGCCGGGGATACGCAGTATTTT. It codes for CASSPGSGRAGDTQYF.

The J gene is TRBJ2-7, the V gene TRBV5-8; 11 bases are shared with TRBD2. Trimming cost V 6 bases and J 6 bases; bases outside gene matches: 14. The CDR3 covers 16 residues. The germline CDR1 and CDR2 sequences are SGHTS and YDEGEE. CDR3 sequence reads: CASTLGLAAGGSEQYF. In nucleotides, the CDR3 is TGTGCCAGCACCCTGGGACTAGCGGCAGGTGGGTCCGAGCAGTACTTC.

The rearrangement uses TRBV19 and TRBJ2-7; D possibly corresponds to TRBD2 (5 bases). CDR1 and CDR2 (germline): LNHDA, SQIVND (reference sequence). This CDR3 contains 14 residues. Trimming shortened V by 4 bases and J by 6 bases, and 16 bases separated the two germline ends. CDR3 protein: CASSTDFSTLEQYF. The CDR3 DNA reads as TGTGCCAGTAGTACGGACTTCTCAACTCTCGAGCAGTACTTC.

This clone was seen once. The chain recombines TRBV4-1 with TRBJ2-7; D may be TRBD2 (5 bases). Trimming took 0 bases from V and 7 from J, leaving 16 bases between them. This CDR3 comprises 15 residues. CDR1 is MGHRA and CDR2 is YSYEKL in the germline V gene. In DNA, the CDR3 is TGCGCCAGCAGCCAAGAGCCCATCAGTACGGGGGAGCAGTACTTC. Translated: CASSQEPISTGEQYF.